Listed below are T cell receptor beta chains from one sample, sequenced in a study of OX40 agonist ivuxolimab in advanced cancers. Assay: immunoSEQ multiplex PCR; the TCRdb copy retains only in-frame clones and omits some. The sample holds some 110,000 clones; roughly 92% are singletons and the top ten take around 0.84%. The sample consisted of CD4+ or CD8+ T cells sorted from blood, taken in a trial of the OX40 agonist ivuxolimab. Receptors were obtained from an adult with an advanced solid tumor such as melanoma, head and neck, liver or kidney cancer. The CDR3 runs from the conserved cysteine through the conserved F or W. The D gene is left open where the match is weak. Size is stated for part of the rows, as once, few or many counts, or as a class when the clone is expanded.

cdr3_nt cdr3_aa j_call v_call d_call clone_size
TGTGCCAACTCGGCCGGGACTAGTGGCACCGGGGAGCTGTTTTTT CANSAGTSGTGELFF TRBJ2-2 TRBV28 TRBD2 -
TGTGCCAGCAGTTTATGGCAGAGCTCCTACGAGCAGTACTTC CASSLWQSSYEQYF TRBJ2-7 TRBV27 - -
TGTGCCAGCAGCTCCTGGACCGAGACCAGATCCTACGAGCAGTACTTC CASSSWTETRSYEQYF TRBJ2-7 TRBV7-2 - -
TGTGCCAGCAGTTTGATGGGGACCACTGGGGCCAACGTCCTGACTTTC CASSLMGTTGANVLTF TRBJ2-6 TRBV28 - -
TGTGCCAGCAGTTTAACAGGGCCTTTCGATCAGCCCCAGCATTTT CASSLTGPFDQPQHF TRBJ1-5 TRBV6-5 - -
TGTGCCAGTAGTTACGGAGATTATAGCAATCAGCCCCAGCATTTT CASSYGDYSNQPQHF TRBJ1-5 TRBV19 - -
TGCGCCAGCAGCGCCAGTCCGGGACAGCTTAATTCACCCCTCCACTTT CASSASPGQLNSPLHF TRBJ1-6 TRBV5-1 TRBD1 -
TGTGCCAGTAGCCTTCGTGGGACAGCGAACACTGAAGCTTTCTTT CASSLRGTANTEAFF TRBJ1-1 TRBV19 TRBD1 -
TGTGCCAGCAGCTTAGAGTTTGGGAGGGCCTACAATGAGCAGTTCTTC CASSLEFGRAYNEQFF TRBJ2-1 TRBV11-3 TRBD2 -
TGTGCCAGCAGTGCATACAGGAGGGACTATGGCTACACCTTC CASSAYRRDYGYTF TRBJ1-2 TRBV2 - -
TGTGCCAGCAGTTTATCCCGGACAGGGTATGGCTACACCTTC CASSLSRTGYGYTF TRBJ1-2 TRBV27 TRBD1 -
TGTGCCAGCACGGGGCAGGGGGTTCAGCCCCAGCATTTT CASTGQGVQPQHF TRBJ1-5 TRBV2 TRBD1 -
TGTGCCAGCAGCGAAAGACAGGGGGCCCTCTCTGGAAACACCATATATTTT CASSERQGALSGNTIYF TRBJ1-3 TRBV4-2 TRBD1 once
TGCGCCAGCAGCCTACAGGGGTCCAAGGACACCATATATTTT CASSLQGSKDTIYF TRBJ1-3 TRBV10-2 TRBD1 -
TGTGCCACCCGGGGTCTGTACAATGAGCAGTTCTTC CATRGLYNEQFF TRBJ2-1 TRBV10-3 - -
TGCGCCAGCAGCTTGTCCGGACTAGCCAACTACAATGAGCAGTTCTTC CASSLSGLANYNEQFF TRBJ2-1 TRBV5-1 TRBD2 -
TGCGCCAGCAGCCTGCCCGTAGGGGAGGGGGCCAACGTCCTGACTTTC CASSLPVGEGANVLTF TRBJ2-6 TRBV5-1 - -
TGTGCCAGCAGCTTAGGGATTCAAGATACGCAGTATTTT CASSLGIQDTQYF TRBJ2-3 TRBV7-9 - -
TGTGCCAGCTCACCTATGGGACAGAACACTGAAGCTTTCTTT CASSPMGQNTEAFF TRBJ1-1 TRBV18 - -
TGTGTTCTTGTGAACACTGAAGCTTTCTTT CVLVNTEAFF TRBJ1-1 TRBV30 - -
TGTGCCAGCTCACCCACACAAGACTCTGGAAACACCATATATTTT CASSPTQDSGNTIYF TRBJ1-3 TRBV18 - -
TGTGCCAGTAAGGACAGTCGGCAGACCCAGTACTTC CASKDSRQTQYF TRBJ2-5 TRBV19 - -
TGTGCCAGCAGCCTTACCGTAGACACTGGCTACACCTTC CASSLTVDTGYTF TRBJ1-2 TRBV6-5 - -
TGTGCCAGCAGCGTGGCCAGGACAGCTTCCTACGAGCAGTACTTC CASSVARTASYEQYF TRBJ2-7 TRBV4-2 - -
TGTGCCAGCACCCTCCGGGGCTACACCTTC CASTLRGYTF TRBJ1-2 TRBV2 - -
TGTGCCAGCAGTGACGGGGGACAGCCGTACAATGAGCAGTTCTTC CASSDGGQPYNEQFF TRBJ2-1 TRBV6-4 TRBD1 -
TGTGCTAGTGGTTTAAGACAGGCGATCTCCTACGAGCAGTACTTC CASGLRQAISYEQYF TRBJ2-7 TRBV12-5 - -
TGTGCCATCAGTGATGGAGGGGCGGCCAAAAACATTCAGTACTTC CAISDGGAAKNIQYF TRBJ2-4 TRBV10-3 - once
TGTGCCAGCAGTCCCGCCGGGACACTTAACTATGGCTACACCTTC CASSPAGTLNYGYTF TRBJ1-2 TRBV28 - -
TGCGCCAGCAGCTTGGCGGCAGGGGTTACCTCTGGAAACACCATATATTTT CASSLAAGVTSGNTIYF TRBJ1-3 TRBV5-1 - -
TGTGCCAGCAGTTTATCGTGGGGATCAGCTTTCTTT CASSLSWGSAFF TRBJ1-1 TRBV28 - -
TGCGCCAGCAGCTTAGACAGGTCGGCGACCCAGTACTTC CASSLDRSATQYF TRBJ2-5 TRBV5-1 - once